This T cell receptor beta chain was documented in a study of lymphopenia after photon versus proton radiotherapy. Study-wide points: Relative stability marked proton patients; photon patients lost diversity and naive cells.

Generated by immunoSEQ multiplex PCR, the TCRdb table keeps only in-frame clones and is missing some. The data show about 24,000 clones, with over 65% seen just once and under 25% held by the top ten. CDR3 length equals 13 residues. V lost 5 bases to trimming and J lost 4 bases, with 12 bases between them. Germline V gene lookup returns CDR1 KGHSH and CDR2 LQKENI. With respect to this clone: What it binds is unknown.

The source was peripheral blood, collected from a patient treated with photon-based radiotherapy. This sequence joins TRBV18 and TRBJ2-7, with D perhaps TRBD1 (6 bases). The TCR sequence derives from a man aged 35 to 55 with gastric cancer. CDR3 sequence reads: CASSVRTAYEQYF. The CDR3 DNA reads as TGTGCCAGCTCAGTACGGACAGCGTACGAGCAGTACTTC.